The 24 T cell receptor delta chains below come from one sample, sequenced in a study of γδ T cells in repeated Plasmodium falciparum infection. Flow sorting of PBMC yielded separate Vgamma9/Vdelta2+ and Vdelta2-negative gammadelta T cell populations for bulk repertoire analysis. TCRdb re-called clones from the multiplex PCR reads using CATT. The data show about 51,000 delta-chain clones, with approximately 2% seen just once and about 24% held by the top ten. Sequencing input: gamma-delta T cells from blood. The receptors stem from a pool of human donors (malaria-infected and uninfected, not separated).

This clone was observed a handful of times. TCRdb assigns this DNA the protein of a much larger clone, which departs from its translation at residue 19; this likely reflects a read error, and the protein shown comes from translating the DNA. The rearrangement uses TRDV3 and TRDJ1, with 7 nucleotides matching TRDD2. The J gene, left out of TCRdb, was set here by checking the DNA against germline. This CDR3 spans 23 amino acids. Germline assignment: CDR1 TVYSNPD and CDR2 GDNSRS (reference sequence). CDR3 sequence: CAFPIPTISAKHRYRMYTNKLIF. The CDR3 DNA sequence: TGTGCCTTTCCCATTCCTACGATCTCGGCGAAGCATAGATACCGCATGTACACCAATAAACTCATCTTT.

This clone was counted between two and nine times. Since a far larger clone is one base different, this is likely a read error. Other nucleotide sequences in the sample specify the same CDR3. The V and J genes are TRDV1 and TRDJ1, with D possibly TRDD3 on 5 matching bases. The J gene is absent in TCRdb and was assigned here via DNA matching to germline. The V gene's germline CDR1 is TSWWSYY and CDR2 QGS. The CDR3 covers 22 residues. Trimming took 0 bases from V and 0 from J, leaving 29 bases between them. The CDR3 here is CALGELKWYEGTGDLYTDKLIF. The CDR3 DNA follows: TGTGCTCTTGGGGAACTAAAGTGGTACGAAGGTACCGGGGACCTGTACACCGATAAACTCATCTTT.

This clone came up a few times. A far more abundant clone sits one base away, making this likely a read error. This CDR3 is also generated by other DNA sequences in the sample. This chain uses TRDV1 with TRDJ2, with a weak D call TRDD3 (8 bases). TCRdb supplies no J gene; here it was assigned by aligning the nucleotide sequence to germline. V lost 1 base to trimming and J lost 3 bases, with 57 bases between them. The CDR3 length is 31 residues. The V gene's germline CDR1 is TSWWSYY and CDR2 QGS. CDR3 nucleotide sequence: TGTGCTCTTGGGGAACCAGGTCCTCTTTTTCCTACGATAGGAAAGGCGGTTAATATTCTGGGGGACCCGGGGGTGACAGCACAACTCTTCTTT. This encodes CALGEPGPLFPTIGKAVNILGDPGVTAQLFF.

In the case of this clone: The TCRdb record carries a much larger clone's protein, which differs from this DNA's translation at residue 6; a read error is the likely cause, and the protein listed here is the DNA translation. V gene TRDV2 combines with J gene TRDJ1; D possibly corresponds to TRDD3 (6 bases). Germline V gene data show CDR1 as GEAIGNYY and CDR2 as EKD. The CDR3 has 13 residues. The germline V and J ends were trimmed by 3 bases and 5 bases, with 12 bases remaining between them. The CDR3 DNA reads as TGTGCCTGTGACCAGAGGGGGAAAGATAAACTCATCTTT. Its translation: CACDQRGKDKLIF.

About this clone itself: Given a far larger clone just one base away, this is likely a sequencing read error. Distinct nucleotide sequences in the sample also encode this CDR3. This sequence joins TRDV2 and TRDJ1; 11 nucleotides match TRDD3. TCRdb leaves out the J gene; it was filled in here by matching the DNA to germline. The CDR3 is 17 amino acids. V shed 1 base and J 0 bases; nucleotides not matched to a gene: 6. Germline assignment: CDR1 GEAIGNYY and CDR2 EKD. The DNA of the CDR3 is TGTGCCTGTGACACTCTGGGGGATACTTCATACACCGATAAACTCATCTTT. Translation gives CACDTLGDTSYTDKLIF.

This clone was seen a few times. The protein TCRdb gives is from a much larger clone and does not agree with this DNA's translation at residue 5, likely a read error; the protein shown here comes from the DNA. This chain connects TRDV3 to TRDJ1, with 7 positions matching TRDD3. The J gene, left out of TCRdb, was set here by checking the DNA against germline. The germline CDR1 and CDR2 sequences are TVYSNPD and GDNSRS (reference sequence). The CDR3 contains 20 residues. With V trimmed by 3 bases and J by 0 bases, 25 bases remained unmatched. The DNA of the CDR3 is TGTGCCTTCCCGGCCACATTCCCTCTGGGGGCCCCCCGGTACACCGATAAACTCATCTTT. Translated, it gives CAFPATFPLGAPRYTDKLIF.

This sequence joins TRAV36/DV7 and TRDJ1; TRDD3 matches 9 bases. V lost 6 bases, J lost 1 base, and 34 bases stayed unmatched. The CDR3 sequence is 23 residues long. Germline V CDR1 and CDR2: VTNFRS, LTSSGIE (reference sequence). CDR3 residues: CAGPKGARPGLQLGIRVTDKLIF. The CDR3 region has the DNA TGTGCTGGCCCCAAGGGGGCCAGACCGGGGCTGCAACTGGGGATACGGGTCACCGATAAACTCATCTTT.

Note on this clone: A far larger clone is one nucleotide away, so this likely arose from a read error. Distinct nucleotide sequences in the sample also encode this CDR3. V is TRDV1 and J is TRDJ1; the D is unclear. TCRdb records no J gene; here it was assigned by comparing the DNA to germline. The CDR3 length is 24 residues. Per the germline V gene, CDR1 is TSWWSYY and CDR2 is QGS. The V end lost 0 bases, the J end lost 0 bases, and 35 bases lay between the germline ends. The CDR3 DNA follows: TGTGCTCTTGGGGAACTTAAAGTGCTAGAGCCATTACCTCGCGTACGCATCTACACCGATAAACTCATCTTT. Translation gives CALGELKVLEPLPRVRIYTDKLIF.

This clone was counted a few times. The TCRdb protein comes from a much larger clone and disagrees with this DNA's translation at residue 4, likely due to a read error; the protein given here is derived from the DNA. The chain recombines TRDV1 with TRDJ1; TRDD3 matches 7 bases. TCRdb is silent on the J gene; assignment here came from matching the DNA to germline. Germline V gene sequence: CDR1 TSWWSYY, CDR2 QGS. The CDR3 has 20 amino acids. The CDR3 DNA is TGTGCTCTTTGGGAATCGGCCTACCTTATACTGGGGATCTACACCGATAAACTCATCTTT. This codes for CALWESAYLILGIYTDKLIF.

This clone was seen repeatedly, ten times or more. The likely explanation is a read error, given a far larger clone one base away. Other DNA sequences in the same sample also yield this CDR3. The V call is TRDV3, the J call TRDJ1, with 8 nucleotides matching TRDD3. The CDR3 sequence is 19 residues long. In germline, CDR1 is TVYSNPD, CDR2 GDNSRS (reference sequence). The CDR3 DNA sequence: TGCGCCTTCGAACCTACTACGAATTGTGGGGGATCCTACACCGATAAACTCATCTTT. Its translation: CAFEPTTNCGGSYTDKLIF. Full variable domain (remainder filled in from reference TRDV3 and TRDJ1): CDKVTQSSPDQTVASGSEVVLLCTYDTVYSNPDLFWYRIRPDYSFQFVFYGDNSRSEGADFTQGRFSVKHILTQKAFHLVISPVRTEDSATYYCAFEPTTNCGGSYTDKLIFGKGTRVTVEP.

This clone was seen a few times. A single base is all that separates this from a far larger clone, so a read error is likely. This CDR3 is also generated by other DNA sequences in the sample. The J gene is TRDJ1, the V gene TRDV1, with TRDD3 matching 9 bases. Since TCRdb gives no J gene, matching the DNA to germline was used here to assign it. The CDR3 has 20 amino acids. Germline V gene data show CDR1 as TSWWSYY and CDR2 as QGS. V shed 5 bases and J 1 base; nucleotides not matched to a gene: 20. In DNA form, the CDR3 reads TGTGCTCTTGGGAACGGCCTGTACTGGGGGAAGGCCGGGTCCACCGATAAACTCATCTTT. Amino acid sequence: CALGNGLYWGKAGSTDKLIF.

For this clone: Given a far larger clone just one base away, this is likely a sequencing read error. Within the sample, other DNA sequences also encode this same CDR3. The chain has TRDV3 and TRDJ1; no clear D gene. The J gene is not listed in TCRdb, so it was assigned here from a DNA match to germline. Germline V gene data show CDR1 as TVYSNPD and CDR2 as GDNSRS (reference sequence). The CDR3 covers 19 residues. Trimming stripped 3 bases from V and 4 bases from J, with 33 bases between. The DNA for the CDR3 is TGTGCCTTCCCAAAATCAACGTACATTCGGCCCCGGAGATACGATAAACTCATCTTT. This codes for CAFPKSTYIRPRRYDKLIF.

As for this clone: TCRdb pairs this DNA with a much larger clone's protein that differs at residue 12, likely a read error; the protein shown was translated from the DNA. This chain joins TRDV3 and TRDJ1, with TRDD3 identical over 12 bases. TCRdb offers no J gene call, so here the DNA was matched to germline to obtain one. Germline V gene data show CDR1 as TVYSNPD and CDR2 as GDNSRS (reference sequence). V lost 2 bases and J lost 0; bases outside the gene matches: 22. This CDR3 has 21 residues. CDR3 sequence: CAFSVLFYWGIHESYTDKLIF. CDR3 sequence (DNA): TGTGCCTTTTCCGTCCTCTTTTACTGGGGGATACACGAGTCTTACACCGATAAACTCATCTTT.

In this sample, this clone turned up a few times. TCRdb attributes to this sequence the protein of a much larger clone, which differs from the DNA translation at residue 5; a read error is likely, and the protein displayed is translated from the DNA. This chain joins TRDV2 and TRDJ1; TRDD2 agrees at 9 bases. As TCRdb names no J gene, one was assigned here on the basis of a DNA match to germline. This CDR3 is 18 amino acids long. Germline assignment: CDR1 GEAIGNYY and CDR2 EKD. The V segment lost 4 bases and the J segment 0 bases; nucleotides outside the gene matches: 14. In DNA, the CDR3 is TGTGCCTGTGATTGCCTTCCTACCGGAGCGGACCACACCGATAAACTCATCTTT. Amino acid sequence: CACDCLPTGADHTDKLIF.

This clone was counted ten times or more. A far larger clone is off by one base, so a read error is likely. Within the sample, other DNA sequences also encode this same CDR3. The chain combines TRDV2 with TRDJ1; 12 nucleotides agree with TRDD3. J lost 2 bases, V lost 7 bases, and 16 bases had no gene match. Germline V gives CDR1 GEAIGNYY, CDR2 EKD. This CDR3 has 18 residues. The CDR3 loop reads CACDPVLGDTRETDKLIF. The DNA of the CDR3 is TGTGCCTGCGACCCGGTACTGGGGGATACAAGAGAGACCGATAAACTCATCTTT.

On this clone: The TCRdb protein, from a much larger clone, departs from this DNA's translation at residue 12, likely by read error; the protein shown derives from the DNA. The chain combines TRDV1 with TRDJ1, with 9 bases matching TRDD3. The J gene was not available in TCRdb and was assigned here by matching the DNA to germline segments. The CDR3 spans 23 residues. CDR1 is TSWWSYY and CDR2 is QGS in the germline V gene. Losses at the gene ends were 1 base for V and 1 base for J; bases not matched to a gene: 25. The chain's CDR3 is CALGEQVFLSFLLGDRCTDKLIF. CDR3 sequence (DNA): TGTGCTCTTGGGGAACAAGTTTTCCTTTCATTTCTACTGGGGGACCGTTGCACCGATAAACTCATCTTT.

A few counts support this clone. For this DNA, TCRdb reports the protein of a much larger clone, which diverges at residue 19, most likely from a read error; the protein presented here is translated directly from the DNA. The chain couples TRDV2 to TRDJ1; 13 nucleotides match TRDD3. CDR1 GEAIGNYY and CDR2 EKD come from the germline V gene. The CDR3 sequence is 23 residues long. In DNA form, the CDR3 reads TGTGCCTGTGACACCGTAAAAGGTCAGATACTGGGGGATACGGACAGGTACACCGCTAAACTCATCTTT. This translates into CACDTVKGQILGDTDRYTAKLIF.

As for this clone: TCRdb has a much larger clone's protein, which differs at residue 9 from the translation of this DNA, likely because of a read error; what is shown is the protein translated from the DNA. This chain joins TRDV3 and TRDJ1; 7 bases line up with TRDD2. In the absence of a J gene in TCRdb, the DNA was matched to germline to assign it here. This CDR3 spans 18 amino acids. With 5 bases clipped from V and 1 base from J, the junction kept 22 bases outside the gene matches. Germline V gene lookup returns CDR1 TVYSNPD and CDR2 GDNSRS (reference sequence). The CDR3 region is CAAGPSHGTPFLTDKLIF. In DNA, the CDR3 is TGTGCCGCTGGGCCTTCCCACGGGACCCCCTTCCTCACCGATAAACTCATCTTT.

Remarks on this clone: This DNA's translation and the protein TCRdb lists, from a much larger clone, do not match at residue 4, likely due to a read error; the protein shown is translated from the DNA. V usage is TRDV1 and J usage is TRDJ1, with D maybe TRDD2 (9 bases). The J gene was not available in TCRdb and was assigned here by matching the DNA to germline segments. This CDR3 has 21 residues. Germline V gene sequence: CDR1 TSWWSYY, CDR2 QGS. Here the CDR3 reads CALRDPSYAVLGVIYTDKLIF. The CDR3 DNA reads as TGTGCTCTTAGGGATCCTTCCTACGCCGTACTGGGGGTTATATACACCGATAAACTCATCTTT.

The table lists this clone with a few counts. TCRdb shows a much larger clone's protein in place of this DNA's translation, and the two differ at residue 7, likely through a read error; the protein shown is translated from the DNA. This chain joins TRDV2 and TRDJ1, with 13 bases identical to TRDD3. From germline, CDR1 is GEAIGNYY and CDR2 EKD. After removal of 0 bases from V and 0 bases from J, the junction contained 21 bases not matched to a gene. CDR3 length: 23 amino acids. CDR3 amino acids: CACDTVRGQILGDTDRYTDKLIF. The CDR3 nucleotides are TGTGCCTGTGACACCGTAAGAGGCCAGATACTGGGGGATACGGACAGGTACACCGATAAACTCATCTTT.

As concerns this clone: TCRdb's protein, taken from a much larger clone, differs from this DNA's translation at residue 20, likely owing to a read error; the protein displayed comes from the DNA. The V segment is TRDV1, and no J call was made; whether TRDD3, the table's D call, matches the DNA was not checked. Germline V gene sequence: CDR1 TSWWSYY, CDR2 QGS. The CDR3 consists of 22 residues. The CDR3 sequence is CALGEWELYWGIRGSLTAQPFF. The CDR3 DNA follows: TGTGCTCTTGGGGAATGGGAGTTGTACTGGGGGATACGAGGGAGCTTGACAGCACAACCCTTCTTT.

This clone was picked up a small number of times. A far more abundant clone sits one base away, making this likely a read error. Within the sample, other DNA sequences also encode this same CDR3. V usage is TRAV38-2/DV8 and J usage is TRDJ1, with 8 nucleotides matching TRDD3. The J gene, not given by TCRdb, was assigned here from a germline match of the nucleotide sequence. CDR1 is TSESDYY, CDR2 QEAYKQQN, per germline. The CDR3 is 23 residues long. V lost 1 base to trimming and J lost 0 bases; unmatched junction nucleotides: 26. The CDR3 here is CAYRSRRPQTARGYTEYTDKLIF. CDR3 bases: TGTGCTTATAGGAGCCGTCGACCCCAAACCGCCCGGGGATACACCGAGTACACCGATAAACTCATCTTT.

This clone came up a few times. The protein recorded in TCRdb matches a much larger clone and deviates from this DNA's translation at residue 3, suggesting a read error; the protein here is obtained by translating the DNA. This rearrangement joins TRDV2 to TRDJ3, with 10 bases fitting TRDD3. Because TCRdb records no J gene, it was assigned here through a match of the DNA to germline. This CDR3 has 21 amino acids. Per germline, CDR1 GEAIGNYY and CDR2 EKD. CDR3 sequence (DNA): TGTGCCTATGACAAGTTGATGGGGGATACCAAAACGAACTGGGACACCCGACAGATGTTTTTC. Translated, it gives CAYDKLMGDTKTNWDTRQMFF.

Points on this clone: The protein in TCRdb stems from a much larger clone and differs at residue 17 from this DNA's translation, likely a read error; here the protein is translated from the DNA. CDR3 in DNA: TGTGCTCTTGGGGACTCCCGCCCACTTGGATACTGGGGGATACGCGTACGTCCACGCGATAAACTCATCTTT. Amino acids: CALGDSRPLGYWGIRVRPRDKLIF. The chain joins TRDV1 to TRDJ1; 13 nucleotides agree with TRDD3. CDR1 is TSWWSYY and CDR2 is QGS in the germline V gene. The CDR3 runs 24 residues. Losses at the gene ends were 3 bases for V and 4 bases for J; bases not matched to a gene: 29.